This T cell receptor beta chain is drawn from a study of T cell responses to AZD1222 COVID-19 vaccine. Study-wide results and limits: Donors were mostly white British, more females; clonal diversity possibly underestimated.

On this clone itself: No antigen is known for it.

Sequencing was performed with immunoSEQ multiplex PCR; in TCRdb, only in-frame clones are kept and a portion is missing. The sample has over 100,000 clones; over 75% are singletons. The TCR was taken from an adult in good health. The source was peripheral blood, collected on day 0 of AZD1222 vaccination.

CDR3: CAWSVAHEQYF. The CDR3, as DNA: TGTGCCTGGAGTGTAGCCCACGAGCAGTACTTC. This chain connects TRBV30 to TRBJ2-7; D is unclear. Germline-derived CDR1 and CDR2 are GTSNPN and SVGIG (reference sequence). The CDR3 is made up of 11 amino acids. Trimming took 0 bases from V and 5 from J, leaving 5 bases between them.